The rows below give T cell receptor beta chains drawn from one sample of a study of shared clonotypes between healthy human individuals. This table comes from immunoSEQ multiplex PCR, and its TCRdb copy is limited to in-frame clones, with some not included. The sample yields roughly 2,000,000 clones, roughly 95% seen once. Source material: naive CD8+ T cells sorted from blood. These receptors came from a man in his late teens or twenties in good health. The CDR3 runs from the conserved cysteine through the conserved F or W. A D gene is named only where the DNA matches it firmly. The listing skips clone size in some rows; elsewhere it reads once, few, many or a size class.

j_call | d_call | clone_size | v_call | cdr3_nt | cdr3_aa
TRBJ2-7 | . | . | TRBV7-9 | TGTGCCAGCAGCCTGGAAAAGGGCTACGAGCAGTACTTC | CASSLEKGYEQYF
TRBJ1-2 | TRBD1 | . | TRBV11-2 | TGTGCCAGCAGCCCCAGGGGGATGAGTGGCTACACCTTC | CASSPRGMSGYTF
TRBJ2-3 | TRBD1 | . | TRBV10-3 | TGTGCCATCAGTGAAAGGGACAGAGCTAGCACAGATACGCAGTATTTT | CAISERDRASTDTQYF
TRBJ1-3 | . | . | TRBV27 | TGTGCCACCCCGGGGGCGGAAAGCTCTGGAAACACCATATATTTT | CATPGAESSGNTIYF
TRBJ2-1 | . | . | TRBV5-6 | TGTGCCAGCAGCTTTGGGCCGATTTCGGAATACAATGAGCAGTTCTTC | CASSFGPISEYNEQFF
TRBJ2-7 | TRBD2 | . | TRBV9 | TGTGCCAGCAGCGCCCTCGGGACTAGCGGTGACGAGCAGTACTTC | CASSALGTSGDEQYF
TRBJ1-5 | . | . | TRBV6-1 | TGTGCCAGCAGCCCATTAGAGATTAGCAATCAGCCCCAGCATTTT | CASSPLEISNQPQHF
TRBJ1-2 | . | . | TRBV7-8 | TGTGCCAGCAGCTTCCTCCCGGGTTCTATTAACTATGGCTACACCTTC | CASSFLPGSINYGYTF
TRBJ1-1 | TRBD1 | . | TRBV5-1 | TGCGCCAGCAGCTGGACAGGGGACACTGAAGCTTTCTTT | CASSWTGDTEAFF
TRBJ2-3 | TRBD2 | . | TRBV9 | TGTGCCAGCAGCGTAGTTGCGGGAGCCCCCACAGATACGCAGTATTTT | CASSVVAGAPTDTQYF
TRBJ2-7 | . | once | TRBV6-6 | TGTGCCAGCAGTTACGCGGACGCCTCCTACGAGCAGTACTTC | CASSYADASYEQYF
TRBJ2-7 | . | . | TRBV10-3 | TGTGCCATCAGGGACGTGGACGAGGCCTACGAGCAGTACTTC | CAIRDVDEAYEQYF
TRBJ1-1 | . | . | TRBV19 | TGTGCCAGTTCCCTCTGGGATGAAGCTTTCTTT | CASSLWDEAFF
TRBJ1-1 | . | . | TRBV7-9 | TGTGCCAGCAGCTCGGACGGGACACCTGGCCTTGAAGCTTTCTTT | CASSSDGTPGLEAFF
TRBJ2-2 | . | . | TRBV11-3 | TGTGCCAGCAGCTTAGATCGGGGTAACACCGGGGAGCTGTTTTTT | CASSLDRGNTGELFF
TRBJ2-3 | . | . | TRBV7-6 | TGTGCCAGCAGCTTAGTTGCGGCCCGGTTCACAGATACGCAGTATTTT | CASSLVAARFTDTQYF
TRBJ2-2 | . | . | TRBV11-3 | TGTGCCAGCAGCTTAAGTACCGGGGAGCTGTTTTTT | CASSLSTGELFF
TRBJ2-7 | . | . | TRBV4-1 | TGCGCCAGCAGCCAAGAAATGCGGAGCTCCTACGAGCAGTACTTC | CASSQEMRSSYEQYF